These 20 T cell receptor beta chains came from one sample sequenced in a study of STAT5B mutations in CD4+ large granular lymphocyte leukemia. Measured with immunoSEQ multiplex PCR; TCRdb has only the in-frame clones, and not every one. The sample lists around 34,000 clones, just under 85% occurring once. Sequenced: CD4+ T cells from blood buffy coats. The receptors were gathered from a human donor in good health.

The chain couples TRBV5-1 to TRBJ2-3; D is perhaps TRBD2 (6 bases). The germline V and J ends were trimmed by 0 bases and 4 bases, with 9 bases remaining between them. Germline CDR1 reads SGHRS; CDR2 reads YFSETQ. The CDR3 totals 14 residues. Here the CDR3 reads CASSLDGGSDTQYF. CDR3 nucleotide sequence: TGCGCCAGCAGCTTGGACGGGGGTTCAGATACGCAGTATTTT.

Concerning this clone: The sample contains more than one DNA sequence encoding this CDR3. This chain links TRBV19 with TRBJ2-7; D tentatively reads TRBD1 or TRBD2 (5 bases each). The V gene lost 3 bases and the J gene lost 2 bases, with 14 bases spanning the gap. The germline V gene has CDR1 LNHDA and CDR2 SQIVND (reference sequence). The CDR3 has 15 residues. DNA of the CDR3: TGTGCCAGTAGTATCACGGTCCTGGGGGCCTACGAGCAGTACTTC. This encodes CASSITVLGAYEQYF.

This chain uses TRBV7-2 with TRBJ2-1, with TRBD2 matching over 15 bases. The CDR3 is made up of 16 amino acids. The ends lost 5 bases at V and 7 bases at J; junction bases unmatched: 6. The germline V gene encodes CDR1 SGHTA and CDR2 FQGNSA. CDR3 region: CASSTSGTSGRNEQFF. The CDR3 nucleotides read TGTGCCAGCAGCACTTCCGGGACTAGCGGGAGGAATGAGCAGTTCTTC.

The count of this clone is one. The chain employs TRBV27 and TRBJ2-7; D possibly corresponds to TRBD2 (6 bases). Germline-derived CDR1 and CDR2 are MNHEY and SMNVEV (reference sequence). This CDR3 region has 15 residues. The V end lost 5 bases, the J end lost 5 bases, and 19 bases lay between the germline ends. The CDR3 loop reads CASSPSSGWTNEQYF. In nucleotides, the CDR3 is TGTGCCAGCAGTCCCTCGAGCGGGTGGACAAACGAGCAGTACTTC.

V gene TRBV11-2 combines with J gene TRBJ1-1; TRBD1 matches at 9 bases. The CDR3 runs 14 residues. Losses at the gene ends were 1 base for V and 5 bases for J; bases not matched to a gene: 2. Germline lookup yields CDR1 SGHAT and CDR2 FQNNGV. The chain's CDR3 is CASSLGDRVTEAFF. CDR3 bases: TGTGCCAGCAGCTTAGGGGACAGGGTTACTGAAGCTTTCTTT.

This chain joins TRBV6-1 and TRBJ2-1; D is possibly TRBD2 (9 bases). The ends were cut back, 2 bases at V and 10 bases at J, with 27 bases in the middle. The V gene's germline CDR1 is MNHNS and CDR2 SASEGT. The CDR3 contains 18 residues. The CDR3 sequence: CASSESPGGQGAGGEQFF. In DNA form, the CDR3 reads TGTGCCAGCAGTGAATCACCGGGTGGACAGGGAGCGGGAGGAGAGCAGTTCTTC.

There are a few counts of this clone. The chain has TRBV28 and TRBJ1-1; D is possibly TRBD1 (6 bases). Germline CDR1 reads MDHEN; CDR2 reads SYDVKM. Deletions cut 2 bases from V and 4 bases from J, with 14 bases between. CDR3 length: 15 residues. The DNA for the CDR3 is TGTGCCAGCAGTTTAGGGGGGGCGCGATTCACTGAAGCTTTCTTT. Its protein product is CASSLGGARFTEAFF. The variable domain in full, with the rest retrieved from reference TRBV28 and TRBJ1-1, is DVKVTQSSRYLVKRTGEKVFLECVQDMDHENMFWYRQDPGLGLRLIYFSYDVKMKEKGDIPEGYSVSREKKERFSLILESASTNQTSMYLCASSLGGARFTEAFFGQGTRLTVV.

The rearrangement joins TRBV5-1 to TRBJ2-1; D uncertain. The CDR3 sequence is 13 residues long. V lost 0 bases, J lost 5 bases, and 6 bases lay in between. Germline values: CDR1 SGHRS, CDR2 YFSETQ. This CDR3 is CASSLVQDNEQFF. CDR3 in DNA: TGCGCCAGCAGCTTGGTCCAGGACAATGAGCAGTTCTTC.

The chain employs TRBV30 and TRBJ1-5, with TRBD1 as a possible D gene (5 bases). Germline-derived CDR1 and CDR2 are GTSNPN and SVGIG (reference sequence). Trimming removed 4 bases at V and 7 bases at J, with 14 bases between. The CDR3 has 13 residues. CDR3 amino acids: CAWTRDEVQPQHF. Here the CDR3 DNA reads TGTGCCTGGACCCGGGACGAAGTCCAGCCCCAGCATTTT. The variable domain in full, completed from reference TRBV30 and TRBJ1-5, reads SQTIHQWPATLVQPVGSPLSLECTVEGTSNPNLYWYRQAAGRGLQLLFYSVGIGQISSEVPQNLSASRPQDRQFILSSKKLLLSDSGFYLCAWTRDEVQPQHFGDGTRLSIL.

This clone has a single count. The junction and the germline gene differ at one end; a read error may be behind it. J is TRBJ1-4 and V is TRBV4-2; a possible D gene is TRBD1 (5 bases). The germline V gene encodes CDR1 LGHNA and CDR2 YNFKEQ. This CDR3 has 17 residues. Written as DNA, the CDR3 is TGTACCAGCAGCCAAGAAGGGGAAGGTGCAACTAATGAAAAACTGTTTTTT. Amino acids: CTSSQEGEGATNEKLFF.

The chain joins TRBV5-4 to TRBJ2-3; D unresolved. Between the trimmed V and J ends, which lost 2 bases and 2 bases, there was a span of 9 bases. CDR1 and CDR2 from the germline V gene are SGHNT and YYREEE (reference sequence). The CDR3 has 14 residues. The CDR3 DNA reads as TGTGCCAGCAGCTTCCGCGTGGCCACAGATACGCAGTATTTT. Protein sequence: CASSFRVATDTQYF.

The chain is built from TRBV30 and TRBJ1-4, with a tentative D call TRBD1 (5 bases). The germline V and J ends were trimmed by 1 base and 6 bases, with 9 bases remaining between them. In germline, CDR1 is GTSNPN, CDR2 SVGIG (reference sequence). The CDR3 totals 13 residues. CDR3 region: CAWSGGTDEKLFF. The CDR3 DNA is TGTGCCTGGAGTGGAGGGACTGATGAAAAACTGTTTTTT.

This clone has a handful of counts. The V call is TRBV25-1, the J call TRBJ2-7; possibly TRBD1 or TRBD2 for D (6 bases each). The CDR3 contains 14 residues. Germline assignment: CDR1 MGHDK and CDR2 SYGVNS. V was cut by 5 bases and J by 2 bases, with 13 bases left in between. The CDR3 region is CASSRGGNTYEQYF. The CDR3 nucleotides read TGTGCCAGCAGTCGAGGGGGGAACACCTACGAGCAGTACTTC.

The V and J genes are TRBV28 and TRBJ2-7, with D possibly called TRBD1 or TRBD2 (6 bases each). Germline values: CDR1 MDHEN, CDR2 SYDVKM. The CDR3 has 16 residues. Trimming cost V 7 bases and J 4 bases, with 23 bases left between them. The DNA of the CDR3 is TGTGCCAGCACCGCACTCGGGGGTTTTCAGGGGTACGAGCAGTACTTC. This translates into CASTALGGFQGYEQYF.

The rearrangement uses TRBV28 and TRBJ2-1; 10 bases fit TRBD2. This CDR3 is 14 amino acids long. Unmatched junction bases numbered 8, after V lost 6 bases and J lost 9 bases. CDR1 is MDHEN and CDR2 is SYDVKM in the germline V gene. The CDR3 is CASSLGLAGAEQFF. Here the CDR3 DNA reads TGTGCCAGCAGCCTGGGGCTAGCGGGAGCTGAGCAGTTCTTC.

The chain is built from TRBV7-9 and TRBJ2-1, with 8 bases aligning to TRBD1. With V trimmed by 0 bases and J by 6 bases, 10 bases remained unmatched. CDR1 is SEHNR and CDR2 is FQNEAQ in the germline V gene (reference sequence). This CDR3 is 17 amino acids long. CDR3 amino acids: CASSLALGQGMGNEQFF. Written as DNA, the CDR3 is TGTGCCAGCAGCTTAGCGCTAGGACAGGGAATGGGCAATGAGCAGTTCTTC.

The chain links TRBV5-4 to TRBJ2-1; the match to TRBD2 covers 11 bases. Trimming cost V 9 bases and J 5 bases; bases outside gene matches: 10. Germline V gene lookup returns CDR1 SGHNT and CDR2 YYREEE (reference sequence). The length of the CDR3 is 15 residues. CDR3 coding DNA: TGTGCCACCGCCCCCGGGACTAGCGGTCACAATGAGCAGTTCTTC. Translated: CATAPGTSGHNEQFF.

In DNA, the CDR3 is TGTGCCAGCAGCTTAGGGGCGATTCCCGAGCAGTACTTC. Amino acids: CASSLGAIPEQYF. The chain couples TRBV11-2 to TRBJ2-7; D is unresolved. Germline V gives CDR1 SGHAT, CDR2 FQNNGV. The CDR3 is made up of 13 amino acids. V was trimmed by 1 base and J by 6 bases, leaving 10 bases between them.

The gene calls are TRBV27 and TRBJ2-2; D is perhaps TRBD2 (6 bases). V lost 3 bases and J lost 5, with 13 bases in between. From germline, CDR1 is MNHEY and CDR2 SMNVEV (reference sequence). The CDR3 has 15 residues. CDR3 sequence (DNA): TGTGCCAGCAGTTTCTCCGGGGCGGGAACCGGGGAGCTGTTTTTT. Its translation is CASSFSGAGTGELFF.

The chain links TRBV29-1 to TRBJ2-6; D call uncertain. Germline CDR1 reads SQVTM; CDR2 reads ANQGSEA. The ends were cut back, 5 bases at V and 3 bases at J, with 5 bases in the middle. The CDR3 consists of 12 residues. CDR3 loop: CSVRVGANVLTF. The CDR3 bases are TGCAGCGTTCGAGTTGGGGCCAACGTCCTGACTTTC.